This T cell receptor (beta chain) was recorded in a study of blood T cells in healthy people across ages. In the study overall: Capturing about one barcoded beta molecule per two T cells was achieved by template switching. General study points: Among long-lived donors, naive CD4+ cells were more numerous and diversity higher than in aged donors.

RNA extraction gave at least 5.5 micrograms of total RNA per sample. Trimming cost V 10 bases and J 12 bases, with 18 bases left between them. CDR3 length: 11 residues. Together with a sample-barcoded 5' primer, a J-beta primer mix was included in a second PCR lasting about 7 to 12 cycles. Every sample gave at least 3 million paired-end reads containing CDR3. TCRdb reprocessed the 5' RACE reads with MiXCR, giving one entry per CDR3 protein. Found here are 780,000 or so distinct CDR3 sequences, approximately 53% of them singletons; the top ten hold about a quarter. As for this clonotype: Its antigen is not identified.

J is TRBJ1-2 and V is TRBV12-3 or TRBV12-4, with no clear D. Sequencing was performed on blood. This sequence was found in a man between 40 and 49 years old in good health. Here the CDR3 reads CATSLVSDHTF. The CDR3 region has the DNA TGTGCCACCTCACTGGTCTCTGACCACACCTTC.